Below are 30 T cell receptor beta chains sequenced from a single sample in a study of HIV-infected patients and healthy controls. Whole blood was used without fractionation, so all unsorted peripheral T cells were included. 500 ng RNA was reverse transcribed with alpha and beta constant-region primers. Alpha and beta chain libraries were made separately by chain-specific third strand synthesis with multiplexing indices. From the 5' RACE reads, TCRdb called clonotypes with MiXCR, one entry per CDR3 protein. The table records approximately 11,000 distinct CDR3 sequences, approximately 5% of them present only once. The sequencing sample was made of blood. The source of these receptors is an adult in good health.

This clonotype is classed as medium-sized. The chain combines TRBV2 with TRBJ1-1; no reliable D call. CDR3 length equals 12 residues. CDR1 and CDR2 (germline): SNHLY, FYNNEI. The V end lost 6 bases, the J end lost 1 base, and 6 bases lay between the germline ends. CDR3 sequence: CASRQKNTEAFF. CDR3 DNA: TGTGCCAGCAGACAGAAGAACACTGAAGCTTTCTTT.

This clonotype occurred many times. V usage is TRBV25-1 and J usage is TRBJ1-6; 9 positions agree with TRBD1. V was clipped by 4 bases and J by 7 bases; unmatched bases: 8. Per the germline V gene, CDR1 is MGHDK and CDR2 is SYGVNS. CDR3 length equals 16 residues. CDR3 in amino acids: CASSVTGTGKNSPLHF. CDR3 bases: TGTGCCAGCAGTGTAACCGGGACAGGGAAAAATTCACCCCTCCACTTT.

By share of the sample, this clonotype is medium-sized. The genes are TRBV28 and TRBJ2-3; TRBD2 is a possible D gene (6 bases). The CDR3 is made up of 16 amino acids. V lost 3 bases and J lost 3, with 16 bases in between. CDR1 and CDR2 (germline): MDHEN, SYDVKM. The CDR3 sequence is CASSLAGTGVTDTQYF. The CDR3 nucleotides read TGTGCCAGCAGTTTGGCCGGCACGGGGGTAACAGATACGCAGTATTTT.

In this sample, this clonotype is medium-sized. The chain uses TRBV7-9 and TRBJ1-4, with 8 bases that match TRBD1. The CDR3 is 14 residues long. Trimming at V came to 5 bases and at J to 8 bases, leaving 7 bases not matched to a gene. The germline CDR1 and CDR2 sequences are SEHNR and FQNEAQ (reference sequence). The CDR3 DNA reads TGTGCCAGCAGCAGAGGACAGGGAAGCGAAAAACTGTTTTTT. Translating it yields CASSRGQGSEKLFF.

Within the sample, this clonotype is medium-sized. This chain connects TRBV6-5 to TRBJ2-2; 10 nucleotides line up with TRBD1. Per germline, CDR1 MNHEY and CDR2 SVGAGI. Trimming at V came to 5 bases and at J to 7 bases, leaving 4 bases not matched to a gene. The length of the CDR3 is 14 residues. The CDR3 region is CASSGDRGHGELFF. The CDR3 bases are TGTGCCAGCAGTGGCGACAGGGGGCACGGGGAGCTGTTTTTT.

This clonotype has ten or more counts. The chain employs TRBV20-1 and TRBJ2-1, with D unclear. Looked up from germline, CDR1 is DFQATT and CDR2 is SNEGSKA (reference sequence). This CDR3 region has 13 residues. The germline V and J ends were trimmed by 3 bases and 0 bases, with 6 bases remaining between them. This CDR3 is CSASPPSYNEQFF. CDR3 coding DNA: TGCAGTGCTAGCCCTCCCTCCTACAATGAGCAGTTCTTC.

In its sample, this clonotype was seen many times. The CDR3 loop is CASSPSGANVLTF. CDR3 DNA sequence: TGTGCCAGCAGCCCATCTGGGGCCAACGTCCTGACTTTC. The chain is built from TRBV5-6 and TRBJ2-6, with D unclear. Germline values: CDR1 SGHDT, CDR2 YYEEEE. The CDR3 has 13 amino acids. V was clipped by 4 bases and J by 1 base, with 3 bases between them. Filled out from reference TRBV5-6 and TRBJ2-6, the complete variable domain reads DAGVTQSPTHLIKTRGQQVTLRCSPKSGHDTVSWYQQALGQGPQFIFQYYEEEERQRGNFPDRFSGHQFPNYSSELNVNALLLGDSALYLCASSPSGANVLTFGAGSRLTVL.

The V gene is TRBV6-2 or TRBV6-3, the J gene TRBJ1-4; no definite D call. Looked up from germline, CDR1 is MNHEY and CDR2 is SVGEGT. Deletions cut 2 bases from V and 7 bases from J, with 11 bases between. The CDR3 totals 14 residues. The CDR3 coding sequence is TGTGCCAGCAGTTACCTGGGAAGCAGTGAAAAACTGTTTTTT. Protein product: CASSYLGSSEKLFF.

The chain uses TRBV19 and TRBJ2-3; 8 positions match TRBD1. V was clipped by 3 bases and J by 6 bases; unmatched bases: 14. Per the germline V gene, CDR1 is LNHDA and CDR2 is SQIVND (reference sequence). This CDR3 is 17 amino acids long. CDR3 in DNA: TGTGCCAGTAGTATGGCCGCGGGCAGGGGGCGGCTTGATACGCAGTATTTT. Translating it yields CASSMAAGRGRLDTQYF.

At least ten counts were recorded for this clonotype. This chain uses TRBV7-9 with TRBJ2-7; D call uncertain. V lost 4 bases to trimming and J lost 7 bases, with 14 bases between them. Germline CDR1 SEHNR, CDR2 FQNEAQ (reference sequence). The CDR3 contains 13 residues. The CDR3: CASSYPSSVEQYF. The DNA of the CDR3 is TGTGCCAGCAGCTATCCGTCGTCTGTTGAGCAGTACTTC.

By sample fraction, this clonotype is medium-sized. V gene TRBV29-1 combines with J gene TRBJ1-1, with 9 nucleotides matching TRBD1. V shed 3 bases, J shed 4 bases, and the junction held 6 bases outside the gene matches. The CDR3 sequence is 14 residues long. The germline V gene encodes CDR1 SQVTM and CDR2 ANQGSEA. CDR3 sequence reads: CSVEGEQGATEAFF. As DNA, the CDR3 is TGCAGCGTTGAGGGGGAACAGGGGGCCACTGAAGCTTTCTTT.

This clonotype rates as medium-sized. The chain employs TRBV20-1 and TRBJ2-3; maybe TRBD1 (6 bases). Per germline, CDR1 DFQATT and CDR2 SNEGSKA (reference sequence). With 5 bases removed from V and 4 bases from J, the gap between germline ends came to 13 bases. CDR3 size: 13 residues. In DNA form, the CDR3 reads TGCAGTGCTGGGGGCGGCGGGCCAGATACGCAGTATTTT. Its translation is CSAGGGGPDTQYF.

By sample fraction, this clonotype is medium-sized (0.01 to 0.1%). The CDR3, as DNA: TGTGCCAGCAGCCAAAGGCAGTACATTCAAGAGACCCAGTACTTC. Amino acid sequence: CASSQRQYIQETQYF. The V and J genes are TRBV3-1 and TRBJ2-5; D gene ambiguous. The CDR3 has 15 residues. V was shortened by 2 bases and J by 2 bases, with 12 bases between the two germline ends. The germline CDR1 and CDR2 sequences are LGHDT and YNNKEL (reference sequence).

This clonotype was seen repeatedly, ten times or more. The gene calls are TRBV6-2 or TRBV6-3 and TRBJ1-1; D ambiguous. This CDR3 spans 13 amino acids. Trimming left V 5 bases short and J 8 bases short, with 15 bases between. Per the germline V gene, CDR1 is MNHEY and CDR2 is SVGEGT. Here the CDR3 DNA reads TGTGCCAGCAGTACCGGCCCAGTTTTAGAAGCTTTCTTT. As protein: CASSTGPVLEAFF.

Relative to its sample, this clonotype is medium-sized. The genes are TRBV29-1 and TRBJ2-5; D remains ambiguous. The CDR3 extends over 13 amino acids. Trimming took off 5 bases at V and 1 base at J, with 11 bases between the two ends. The V gene's germline CDR1 is SQVTM and CDR2 ANQGSEA. CDR3 protein: CSVYSIVQETQYF. CDR3 nucleotides: TGCAGCGTTTATTCGATTGTCCAAGAGACCCAGTACTTC.

This clonotype is termed medium-sized (0.01 to 0.1%). This chain joins TRBV3-1 and TRBJ2-1; D gene uncertain. V lost 1 base to trimming and J lost 4 bases, with 5 bases between them. From germline, CDR1 is LGHDT and CDR2 YNNKEL (reference sequence). The CDR3 extends over 13 amino acids. CDR3 sequence (DNA): TGTGCCAGCAGCCAAGGACTGTACAATGAGCAGTTCTTC. Protein: CASSQGLYNEQFF.

This clonotype has a count of ten or more. This sequence joins TRBV4-1 and TRBJ1-1; possible D gene TRBD1, 6 bases. The germline V and J ends were trimmed by 1 base and 6 bases, with 12 bases remaining between them. The germline V gene has CDR1 MGHRA and CDR2 YSYEKL. The length of the CDR3 is 14 residues. The CDR3 nucleotides are TGCGCCAGCAGCCAAGGGTACGGGGGGCCTGAAGCTTTCTTT. This sequence encodes CASSQGYGGPEAFF.

This clonotype was detected ten times or more. The chain recombines TRBV3-1 with TRBJ2-2, with D hard to call. This CDR3 spans 15 amino acids. The V end lost 3 bases, the J end lost 1 base, and 9 bases lay between the germline ends. The germline CDR1 and CDR2 sequences are LGHDT and YNNKEL (reference sequence). The CDR3 DNA is TGTGCCAGCAGCCAGGGGTCGGTGAACACCGGGGAGCTGTTTTTT. Translated, it gives CASSQGSVNTGELFF.

There are many counts of this clonotype. The V and J genes are TRBV30 and TRBJ1-1; no clear D. Germline values: CDR1 GTSNPN, CDR2 SVGIG (reference sequence). V was pared by 3 bases and J by 4 bases, with 6 bases between. This CDR3 comprises 11 residues. CDR3 DNA sequence: TGTGCCTGGAGCCTGAGCACTGAAGCTTTCTTT. It is translated as CAWSLSTEAFF.

In this sample, this clonotype turned up many times. The chain couples TRBV3-1 to TRBJ2-7, with TRBD2 matching 12 bases. Germline CDR1 LGHDT, CDR2 YNNKEL (reference sequence). After removal of 4 bases from V and 1 base from J, the junction contained 5 bases not matched to a gene. The CDR3 spans 16 residues. The CDR3 bases are TGTGCCAGCAGCCCAGGACTAGCGGGGCTATCCTACGAGCAGTACTTC. Translated: CASSPGLAGLSYEQYF.

Relative to its sample, this clonotype is medium-sized. The chain links TRBV12-3 or TRBV12-4 to TRBJ1-5; maybe TRBD1 (5 bases). Trimming cost V 1 base and J 0 bases, with 13 bases left between them. This CDR3 comprises 17 residues. The CDR3 region has the DNA TGTGCCAGCAGTTTAGGGCAGGGACCCAATAGCAATCAGCCCCAGCATTTT. Translating it yields CASSLGQGPNSNQPQHF.

This clonotype has a count of ten or more. CDR3 DNA sequence: TGTGCCAGCAGCAACTACGGGCCCACGACAGGGTCCTACGAGCAGTACTTC. Translated, it gives CASSNYGPTTGSYEQYF. The rearrangement links TRBV21-1 to TRBJ2-7; TRBD1 reflects the table's D call only, with no check against the DNA. TRBV21-1 is classified as a pseudogene. The CDR3 is 17 residues long.

This rearrangement joins TRBV20-1 to TRBJ1-3; D gene unclear. The CDR3 has 15 residues. Trimming shortened V by 0 bases and J by 7 bases, and 16 bases separated the two germline ends. Germline V gene lookup returns CDR1 DFQATT and CDR2 SNEGSKA (reference sequence). The CDR3 DNA sequence: TGCAGTGCTAGAGATTGGGGTTCTTCTAGGAACACCATATATTTT. The encoded protein is CSARDWGSSRNTIYF.

This clonotype rates as medium-sized. The chain combines TRBV28 with TRBJ1-1; D unresolved. Germline values: CDR1 MDHEN, CDR2 SYDVKM. The CDR3 runs 14 residues. V dropped 2 bases and J dropped 4 bases, with 11 bases sitting between them. CDR3 nucleotides: TGTGCCAGCAGTTTACCCAAACGATTCACTGAAGCTTTCTTT. Translating gives CASSLPKRFTEAFF.

This clonotype has ten or more counts. The CDR3 reads CASSLFSGGSQPQHF. The CDR3 DNA sequence: TGCGCCAGCAGCTTATTTTCAGGGGGCAGTCAGCCCCAGCATTTT. The chain links TRBV5-1 to TRBJ1-5; TRBD1 matches at 8 bases. Germline CDR1 reads SGHRS; CDR2 reads YFSETQ. The CDR3 length is 15 residues. J lost 6 bases, V lost 2 bases, and 7 bases had no gene match.

This clonotype was seen at least ten times. This rearrangement joins TRBV30 to TRBJ1-1; 7 bases agree with TRBD1. V shed 3 bases and J 1 base; nucleotides not matched to a gene: 11. Looked up from germline, CDR1 is GTSNPN and CDR2 is SVGIG (reference sequence). CDR3 length equals 16 residues. The CDR3 DNA sequence: TGTGCCTGGAGGGCCGGGGCAGGGGGGACGAACACTGAAGCTTTCTTT. It specifies CAWRAGAGGTNTEAFF.

This clonotype was picked up many times. This chain joins TRBV6-1 and TRBJ2-3; D is possibly TRBD1 (5 bases). Trimming shortened V by 6 bases and J by 6 bases, and 10 bases separated the two germline ends. The CDR3 spans 12 residues. Germline V gene sequence: CDR1 MNHNS, CDR2 SASEGT. CDR3 sequence (DNA): TGTGCCAGCAGGGGGCCCTCGGATACGCAGTATTTT. This codes for CASRGPSDTQYF.

V usage is TRBV7-9 and J usage is TRBJ2-5; maybe TRBD2 (6 bases). The CDR3 covers 13 residues. The germline V gene encodes CDR1 SEHNR and CDR2 FQNEAQ (reference sequence). V was clipped by 5 bases and J by 2 bases, with 9 bases between them. The CDR3 DNA reads as TGTGCCAGCAGCCCAAGCGGGCAAGAGACCCAGTACTTC. This gives the protein CASSPSGQETQYF.

Relative to its sample, this clonotype is hyperexpanded. CDR3 DNA sequence: TGTGCCAGCAGCCCCCTCTCCTCGTCAGGGGAGACCCAGTACTTC. Its protein is CASSPLSSSGETQYF. This chain connects TRBV3-1 to TRBJ2-5, with D perhaps matching TRBD1 (5 bases). From germline, CDR1 is LGHDT and CDR2 YNNKEL (reference sequence). V lost 4 bases and J lost 5, with 17 bases in between. This CDR3 region has 15 residues.

In this sample, this clonotype turned up many times. This chain links TRBV7-2 with TRBJ2-1; TRBD2 matches 7 bases. Germline CDR1 SGHTA, CDR2 FQGNSA. J was trimmed by 3 bases and V by 1 base; bases with no gene match: 3. The CDR3 is made up of 15 amino acids. The CDR3 reads CASSLDWTSYNEQFF. The CDR3 coding sequence is TGTGCCAGCAGCTTAGATTGGACTAGCTACAATGAGCAGTTCTTC. Full variable domain (remainder filled in from reference TRBV7-2 and TRBJ2-1): GAGVSQSPSNKVTEKGKDVELRCDPISGHTALYWYRQSLGQGLEFLIYFQGNSAPDKSGLPSDRFSAERTGGSVSTLTIQRTQQEDSAVYLCASSLDWTSYNEQFFGPGTRLTVL.